This TCR beta chain was documented in a study of T cell changes during pregnancy in multiple sclerosis. Clones were sequenced by immunoSEQ multiplex PCR, and TCRdb holds only the in-frame ones, with some missing. This table has 30,000 to 40,000 clones, roughly nine tenths appearing once. This receptor was taken from a female donor with multiple sclerosis, enrolled in a pregnancy study. The sequenced sample was CD8+ T cells from peripheral blood mononuclear cells, obtained in the second trimester of pregnancy.

The CDR3 sequence is CASRRGGGNQPQHF. In nucleotides, the CDR3 is TGTGCCAGTCGGCGGGGGGGCGGCAATCAGCCCCAGCATTTT. The chain is built from TRBV19 and TRBJ1-5; possibly TRBD1 for D (6 bases). CDR1 and CDR2 from the germline V gene are LNHDA and SQIVND (reference sequence). The CDR3 spans 14 residues. Trimming pared 8 bases from V and 2 bases from J, leaving 13 bases between.